The present TCR beta chain was sequenced within a study of CD8 T cells in ankylosing spondylitis. Findings of the study overall: A motif in TCR beta, a set of about 8 highly homologous variants, appeared characteristic of ankylosing spondylitis blood. Disease-associated clonotypes exhibited CD8+ identity and were relatively infrequent in peripheral blood.

Germline values: CDR1 SNHLY, CDR2 FYNNEI. The CDR3 covers 14 residues. Library preparation for TCR beta used quantitative 5'-RACE with molecular barcodes. MiXCR, run by TCRdb on the 5' RACE reads, gives a single entry per CDR3 protein. Of about 92,000 distinct CDR3 sequences in the sample, around 9.4% were seen once. Turning to this clonotype: As yet, its antigen is unknown. A read error may produce the germline difference seen at one junction end.

The TCR was taken from a male donor with ankylosing spondylitis or in good health (not recorded which). V gene TRBV2 combines with J gene TRBJ1-5; D might be TRBD1 (6 bases). Specimen: blood, either unsorted or a sorted T cell fraction (not recorded which). The CDR3 DNA reads as TGTGCCAGCAGTGAAAGACAGGTGAATCGGCCCCAGCATTTT. Residues: CASSERQVNRPQHF.